A selection of T cell receptor beta chains follows, all from one sample in a study of blood T cell repertoires in COVID-19. Generated by immunoSEQ multiplex PCR, the TCRdb table keeps only in-frame clones and is missing some. The table has hundreds of thousands of clones, about 83% seen once. Sample: PBMCs or T cells enriched from blood (not recorded which). These TCRs come from a woman between 50 and 59 years old who had been exposed to COVID-19. The CDR3 runs from the conserved cysteine through the conserved F or W. The order of the fields is clone size, V gene, D gene, J gene, CDR3 protein, CDR3 DNA. A D gene is named only where the DNA matches it firmly. Size is omitted from some rows. Given values are once, few, many or a class for expanded clones.

NA,TRBV6-5,TRBD2,TRBJ2-4,CASSFTSGEGNIQYF,TGTGCCAGCAGTTTTACTAGCGGGGAAGGGAACATTCAGTACTTC
once,TRBV9,TRBD1,TRBJ2-5,CASSLGQDQETQYF,TGTGCCAGCAGCTTAGGACAGGACCAAGAGACCCAGTACTTC
NA,TRBV14,TRBD2,TRBJ2-5,CASSHNSGFLGTQYF,TGTGCCAGCAGCCACAATAGCGGGTTCCTTGGGACCCAGTACTTC
NA,TRBV27,NA,TRBJ2-3,CASNTGAGSTDTQYF,TGTGCCAGCAACACGGGCGCGGGCAGCACAGATACGCAGTATTTT
NA,TRBV12-3/TRBV12-4,TRBD1,TRBJ1-2,CASSLPGTGEATF,TGTGCCAGCAGTTTACCCGGGACAGGGGAGGCCACCTTC
NA,TRBV2,TRBD1,TRBJ2-7,CASHRGLLYEQYF,TGTGCCAGCCACAGGGGTTTACTCTACGAGCAGTACTTC
once,TRBV7-2,TRBD1,TRBJ2-5,CASSFDRGQETQYF,TGTGCCAGCAGCTTCGACAGGGGGCAGGAGACTCAGTACTTC
NA,TRBV28,TRBD1,TRBJ1-1,CASSQTGRDTEAFF,TGTGCCAGCAGTCAGACAGGGAGAGACACTGAAGCTTTCTTT
NA,TRBV5-1,TRBD1,TRBJ1-3,CATGTGVAGNTIYF,TGCGCCACCGGGACAGGGGTCGCTGGAAACACCATATATTTT
NA,TRBV3-1/TRBV3-2,NA,TRBJ2-7,CASSPETAPYEQYF,TGTGCCAGCAGCCCGGAGACGGCTCCCTACGAGCAGTACTTC
NA,TRBV29-1,NA,TRBJ1-1,CSVSGTLNTEAFF,TGCAGCGTCTCCGGGACACTCAACACTGAAGCTTTCTTT
NA,TRBV30,NA,TRBJ1-2,CAWSGLGGYTF,TGTGCCTGGAGTGGACTAGGCGGCTACACCTTC
few,TRBV3-1/TRBV3-2,NA,TRBJ1-2,CASSLRPRTGRDGYTF,TGTGCCAGCAGCCTACGGCCCCGAACAGGGAGGGATGGCTACACCTTC
once,TRBV18,TRBD2,TRBJ2-1,CASSPTSGGLTDSYNEQFF,TGTGCCAGCTCACCTACTAGCGGGGGGCTAACCGACTCCTACAATGAGCAGTTCTTC
many,TRBV9,NA,TRBJ2-5,CASSVADQETQYF,TGTGCCAGCAGCGTAGCGGACCAAGAGACCCAGTACTTC
few,TRBV5-1,NA,TRBJ1-1,CASSLMGDHEAFF,TGCGCCAGCAGCTTGATGGGCGATCATGAAGCTTTCTTT
once,TRBV13,TRBD1,TRBJ1-1,CASSDSGGGGMNTEAFF,TGTGCCAGCAGCGATTCAGGAGGAGGGGGCATGAACACTGAAGCTTTCTTT
NA,TRBV19,NA,TRBJ1-3,CASSIGQVSSGNTIYF,TGTGCCAGTAGTATAGGACAGGTGAGCTCTGGAAACACCATATATTTT
NA,TRBV6-1,TRBD1,TRBJ1-6,CASSEATGGMQPLHF,TGTGCCAGCAGTGAAGCGACAGGGGGCATGCAACCCCTCCACTTT
NA,TRBV21-1,NA,TRBJ1-3,CASSRARGGGPGNTIYF,TGTGCCAGCAGCCGCGCCCGGGGGGGAGGCCCTGGAAACACCATATATTTT
NA,TRBV7-9,TRBD1,TRBJ2-7,CASSSEPGTGLPYEQYF,TGTGCCAGCAGTTCGGAGCCCGGGACAGGGCTCCCCTACGAGCAGTACTTC
few,TRBV28,NA,TRBJ1-5,CASNWSNQPQHF,TGTGCCAGCAACTGGAGCAATCAGCCCCAGCATTTT
NA,TRBV7-2,TRBD1,TRBJ2-7,CASSLTGYEQYF,TGTGCCAGCAGCCTGACAGGGTACGAGCAGTACTTC
NA,TRBV10-3,NA,TRBJ1-3,CAISEAGGASGNTIYF,TGTGCCATCAGTGAGGCCGGGGGGGCCTCTGGAAACACCATATATTTT
NA,TRBV13,TRBD1,TRBJ1-2,CASRVGTGNYGYTF,TGTGCCAGCAGAGTTGGGACAGGGAACTATGGCTACACCTTC
NA,TRBV21-1,NA,TRBJ1-2,CASSKGRKRGTYGYTF,TGTGCCAGCAGCAAAGGGAGAAAGAGGGGGACCTATGGCTACACCTTC
NA,TRBV2,TRBD1,TRBJ1-5,CASKSRQGWSNQPQHF,TGTGCCAGCAAGTCCCGACAGGGCTGGAGCAATCAGCCCCAGCATTTT